This entry describes one TCR beta chain. Its target is not known. Germline V gives CDR1 SEHNR, CDR2 FQNEAQ (reference sequence). V was pared by 4 bases and J by 5 bases, with 3 bases of the junction left unmatched. This CDR3 is 13 amino acids long. The data were produced by immunoSEQ multiplex PCR, yet TCRdb's version contains in-frame clones alone and is incomplete. This sample carries some 97,000 clones, 85% to 90% of them seen once, and the ten largest clones take roughly 3%. This sample stems from a study of T cell responses to AZD1222 COVID-19 vaccine. Points from the study as a whole: Only 5 or 6 individuals given AZD1222 were seropositive at baseline. Epitopes outside B.1.351 and B.1.1.7 mutated regions reportedly drew nearly half of spike TCRs. Every sample of the repertoires postdated the peak T cell response. Increased Spike-specific TCR breadth and depth were observed after two AZD1222 doses.

The receptor's source is an adult in good health. The sample consisted of peripheral blood, taken on day 0 of AZD1222 vaccination. J is TRBJ2-3 and V is TRBV7-9, with 7 bases aligning to TRBD1. The CDR3 sequence is CASSSRGQDTQYF. As DNA, the CDR3 is TGTGCCAGCAGCTCTAGGGGGCAAGATACGCAGTATTTT.